This TCR beta chain appears in the sequencing data of a study of T cells in tumors after PD-1 blockade. Here immunoSEQ multiplex PCR was the method, and the copy in TCRdb shows in-frame clones only, minus some. The sample carries tens of thousands of clones, around 78% recorded once. The clonotype was recovered from a human donor with basal cell carcinoma. Material: PBMCs, obtained before anti-PD-1 treatment.

This CDR3 reads CAWSSTPGQGPDTQYF. The CDR3 coding sequence is TGTGCCTGGAGTTCAACCCCGGGACAGGGGCCAGATACGCAGTATTTT. The rearrangement links TRBV30 to TRBJ2-3, with 10 nucleotides matching TRBD1. CDR3 length: 16 amino acids. Germline CDR1 reads GTSNPN; CDR2 reads SVGIG (reference sequence). V was pared by 2 bases and J by 4 bases, with 9 bases of the junction left unmatched.